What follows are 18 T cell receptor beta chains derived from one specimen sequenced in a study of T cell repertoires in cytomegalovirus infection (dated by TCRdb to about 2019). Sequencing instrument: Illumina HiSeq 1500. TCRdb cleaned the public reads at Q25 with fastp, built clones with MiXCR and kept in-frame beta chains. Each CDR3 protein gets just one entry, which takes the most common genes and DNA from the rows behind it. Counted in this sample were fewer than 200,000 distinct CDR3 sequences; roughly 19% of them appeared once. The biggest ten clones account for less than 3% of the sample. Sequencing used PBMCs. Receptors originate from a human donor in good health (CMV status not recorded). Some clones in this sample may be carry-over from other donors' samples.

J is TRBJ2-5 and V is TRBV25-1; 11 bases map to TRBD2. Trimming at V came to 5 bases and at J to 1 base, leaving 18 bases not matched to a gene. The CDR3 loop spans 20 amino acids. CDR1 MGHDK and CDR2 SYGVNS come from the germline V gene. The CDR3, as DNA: TGTGCCAGCAGTTCGTTTATCGCTAGCGGGAGGATTGTTGGCCAAGAGACCCAGTACTTC. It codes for CASSSFIASGRIVGQETQYF.

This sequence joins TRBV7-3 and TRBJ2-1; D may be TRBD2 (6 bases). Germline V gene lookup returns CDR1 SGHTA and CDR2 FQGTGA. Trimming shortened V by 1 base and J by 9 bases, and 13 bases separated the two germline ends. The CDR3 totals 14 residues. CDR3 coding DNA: TGTGCCAGCAGCTTAATGGGTAGTAGCGGTGAGCAGTTCTTC. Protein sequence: CASSLMGSSGEQFF.

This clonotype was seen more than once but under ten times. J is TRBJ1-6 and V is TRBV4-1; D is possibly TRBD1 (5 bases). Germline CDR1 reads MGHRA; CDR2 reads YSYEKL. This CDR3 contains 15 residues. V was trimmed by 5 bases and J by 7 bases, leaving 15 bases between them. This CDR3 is CASSGGQGPNSPLHF. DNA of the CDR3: TGCGCCAGCAGCGGAGGCCAGGGCCCCAATTCACCCCTCCACTTT.

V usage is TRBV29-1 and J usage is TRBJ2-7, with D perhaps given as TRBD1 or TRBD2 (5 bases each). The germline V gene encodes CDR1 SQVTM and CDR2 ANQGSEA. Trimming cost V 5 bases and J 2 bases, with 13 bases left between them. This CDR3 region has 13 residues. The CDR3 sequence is CSVTRDPTYEQYF. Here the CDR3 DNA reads TGCAGCGTTACCCGGGACCCTACCTACGAGCAGTACTTC.

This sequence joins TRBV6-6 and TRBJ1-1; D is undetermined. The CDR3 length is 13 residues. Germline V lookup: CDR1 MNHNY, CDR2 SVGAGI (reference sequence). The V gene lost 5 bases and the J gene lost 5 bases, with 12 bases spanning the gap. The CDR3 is CASSRPDGTEAFF. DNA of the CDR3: TGTGCCAGCAGTCGCCCCGACGGGACTGAAGCTTTCTTT.

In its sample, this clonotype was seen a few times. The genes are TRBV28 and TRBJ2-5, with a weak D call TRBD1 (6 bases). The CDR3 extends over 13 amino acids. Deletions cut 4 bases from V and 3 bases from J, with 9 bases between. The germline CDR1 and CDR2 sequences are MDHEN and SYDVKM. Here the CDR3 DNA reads TGTGCCAGCAGTTCCTCAGGGGAAGAGACCCAGTACTTC. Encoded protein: CASSSSGEETQYF.

CDR3 sequence reads: CASSLGVINSPLHF. The CDR3 coding sequence is TGTGCCAGCAGCTTAGGGGTGATAAATTCACCCCTCCACTTT. The chain uses TRBV7-2 and TRBJ1-6; D is uncertain. The CDR3 runs to 14 residues. Between the trimmed V and J ends, which lost 1 base and 7 bases, there was a span of 8 bases. Germline CDR1 is SGHTA and CDR2 is FQGNSA.

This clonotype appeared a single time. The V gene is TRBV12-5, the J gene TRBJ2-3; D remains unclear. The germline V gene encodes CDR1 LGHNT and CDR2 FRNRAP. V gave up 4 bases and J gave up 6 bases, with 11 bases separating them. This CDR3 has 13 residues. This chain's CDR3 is CASGSAGMDTQYF. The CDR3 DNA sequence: TGTGCTAGTGGTTCCGCCGGTATGGATACGCAGTATTTT.

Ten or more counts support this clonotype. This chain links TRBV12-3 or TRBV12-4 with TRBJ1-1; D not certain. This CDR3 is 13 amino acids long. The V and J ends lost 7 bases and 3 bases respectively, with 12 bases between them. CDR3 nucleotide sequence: TGTGCCAGCACTCCCCTGGCGGACACTGAAGCTTTCTTT. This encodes CASTPLADTEAFF.

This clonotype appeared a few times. CDR3 coding DNA: TGTGCCAGCGAAGCAGGGGGATTCTATGGCTACACCTTC. It encodes CASEAGGFYGYTF. The chain carries TRBV6-2 or TRBV6-3 and TRBJ1-2; TRBD1 agrees at 7 bases. Germline lookup yields CDR1 MNHEY and CDR2 SVGEGT. The CDR3 has 13 amino acids. V dropped 8 bases and J dropped 4; count of bases not matched to a gene: 7.

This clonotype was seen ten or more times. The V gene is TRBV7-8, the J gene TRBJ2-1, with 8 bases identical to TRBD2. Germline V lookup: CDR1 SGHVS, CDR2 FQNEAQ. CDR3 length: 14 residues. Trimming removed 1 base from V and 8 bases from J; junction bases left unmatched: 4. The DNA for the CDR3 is TGTGCCAGCAGCTTAGACAGGACTAGCCATGAGCAGTTCTTC. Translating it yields CASSLDRTSHEQFF.

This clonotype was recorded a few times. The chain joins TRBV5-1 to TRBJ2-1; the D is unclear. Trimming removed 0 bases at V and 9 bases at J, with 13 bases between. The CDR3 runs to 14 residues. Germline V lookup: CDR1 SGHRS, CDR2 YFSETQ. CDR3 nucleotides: TGCGCCAGCAGCTTGGAATTAGCTGCGGCTGAGCAGTTCTTC. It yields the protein CASSLELAAAEQFF.

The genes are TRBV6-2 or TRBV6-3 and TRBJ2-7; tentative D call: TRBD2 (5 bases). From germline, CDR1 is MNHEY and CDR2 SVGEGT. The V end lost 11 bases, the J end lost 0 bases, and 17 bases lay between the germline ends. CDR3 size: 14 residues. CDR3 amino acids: CAARRRLSSYEQYF. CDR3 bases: TGTGCCGCCAGAAGGAGGCTCAGCTCCTACGAGCAGTACTTC.

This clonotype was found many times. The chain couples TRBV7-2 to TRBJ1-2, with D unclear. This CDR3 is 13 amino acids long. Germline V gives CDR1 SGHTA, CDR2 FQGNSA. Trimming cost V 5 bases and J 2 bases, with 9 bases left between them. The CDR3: CASSHNTNYGYTF. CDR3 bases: TGTGCCAGCAGCCATAACACCAACTATGGCTACACCTTC.

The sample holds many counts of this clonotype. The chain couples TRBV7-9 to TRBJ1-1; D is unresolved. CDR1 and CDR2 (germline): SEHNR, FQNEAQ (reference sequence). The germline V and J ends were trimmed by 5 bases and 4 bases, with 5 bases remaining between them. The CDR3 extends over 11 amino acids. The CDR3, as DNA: TGTGCCAGCAGCCTAGGCACTGAAGCTTTCTTT. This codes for CASSLGTEAFF.

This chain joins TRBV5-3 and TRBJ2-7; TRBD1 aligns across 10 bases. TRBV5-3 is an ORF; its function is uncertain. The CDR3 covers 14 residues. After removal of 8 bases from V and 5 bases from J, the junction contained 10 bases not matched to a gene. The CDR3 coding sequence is TGTGCCAGCAGCCTCCCGACAGGGGGCGACGAGCAGTACTTC. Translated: CASSLPTGGDEQYF.

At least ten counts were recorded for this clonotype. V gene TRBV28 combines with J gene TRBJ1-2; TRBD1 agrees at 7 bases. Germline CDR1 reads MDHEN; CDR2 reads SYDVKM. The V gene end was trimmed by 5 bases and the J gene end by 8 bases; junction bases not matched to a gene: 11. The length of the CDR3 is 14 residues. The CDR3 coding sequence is TGTGCCAGCAGTCCCCCCGTGAGGGGGCTGGGCTACACCTTC. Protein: CASSPPVRGLGYTF.

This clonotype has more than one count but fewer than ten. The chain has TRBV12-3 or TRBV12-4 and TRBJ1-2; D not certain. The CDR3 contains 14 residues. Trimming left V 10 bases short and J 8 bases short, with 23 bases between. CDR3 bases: TGTGCCACCCATGTAGGTGAGGGAGAAGAGGGCTACACCTTC. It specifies CATHVGEGEEGYTF.